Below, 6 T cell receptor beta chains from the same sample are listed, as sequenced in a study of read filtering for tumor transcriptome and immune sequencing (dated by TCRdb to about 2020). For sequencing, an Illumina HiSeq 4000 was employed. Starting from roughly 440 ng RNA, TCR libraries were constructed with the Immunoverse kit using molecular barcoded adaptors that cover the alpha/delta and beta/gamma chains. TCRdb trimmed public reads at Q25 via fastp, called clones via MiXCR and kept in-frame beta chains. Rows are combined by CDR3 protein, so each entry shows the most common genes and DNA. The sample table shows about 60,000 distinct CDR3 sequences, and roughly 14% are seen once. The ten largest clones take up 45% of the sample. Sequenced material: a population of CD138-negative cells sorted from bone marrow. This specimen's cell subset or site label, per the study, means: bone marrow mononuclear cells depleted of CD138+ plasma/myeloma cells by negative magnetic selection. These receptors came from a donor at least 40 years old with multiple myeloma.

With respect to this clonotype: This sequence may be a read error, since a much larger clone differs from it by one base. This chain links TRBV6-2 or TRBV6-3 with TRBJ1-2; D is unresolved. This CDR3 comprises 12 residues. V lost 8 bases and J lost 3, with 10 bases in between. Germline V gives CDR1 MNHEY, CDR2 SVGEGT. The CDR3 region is CASVTPYYGYTF. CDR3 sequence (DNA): TGTGCCAGCGTCACGCCCTACTATGGCTACACCTTC.

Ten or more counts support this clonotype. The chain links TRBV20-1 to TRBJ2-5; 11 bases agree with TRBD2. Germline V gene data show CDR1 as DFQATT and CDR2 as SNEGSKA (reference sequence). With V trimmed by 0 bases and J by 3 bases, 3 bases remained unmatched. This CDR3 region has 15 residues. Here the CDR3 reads CSARDSGRAKETQYF. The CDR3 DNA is TGCAGTGCTAGAGATAGCGGGAGGGCCAAAGAGACCCAGTACTTC.

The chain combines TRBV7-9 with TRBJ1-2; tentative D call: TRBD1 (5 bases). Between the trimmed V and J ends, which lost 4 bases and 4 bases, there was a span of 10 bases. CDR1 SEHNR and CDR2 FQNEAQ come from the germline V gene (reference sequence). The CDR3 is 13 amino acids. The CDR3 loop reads CASSSSQGYGYTF. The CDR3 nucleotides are TGTGCCAGCAGCTCGTCCCAGGGCTATGGCTACACCTTC.

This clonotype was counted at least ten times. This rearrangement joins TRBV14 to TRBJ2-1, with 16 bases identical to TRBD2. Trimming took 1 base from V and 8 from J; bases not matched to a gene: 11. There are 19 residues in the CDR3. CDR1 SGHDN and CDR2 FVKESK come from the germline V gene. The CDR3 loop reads CASSQGLGTSGRVRDEQFF. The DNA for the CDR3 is TGTGCCAGCAGCCAAGGCCTCGGGACTAGCGGGAGGGTTCGGGATGAGCAGTTCTTC.

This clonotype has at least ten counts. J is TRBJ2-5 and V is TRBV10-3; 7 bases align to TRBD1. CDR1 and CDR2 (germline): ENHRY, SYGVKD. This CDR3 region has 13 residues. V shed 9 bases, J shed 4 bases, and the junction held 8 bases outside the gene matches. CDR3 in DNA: TGTGCCATGCGAGACAGGGTGGGAGAGACCCAGTACTTC. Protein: CAMRDRVGETQYF.

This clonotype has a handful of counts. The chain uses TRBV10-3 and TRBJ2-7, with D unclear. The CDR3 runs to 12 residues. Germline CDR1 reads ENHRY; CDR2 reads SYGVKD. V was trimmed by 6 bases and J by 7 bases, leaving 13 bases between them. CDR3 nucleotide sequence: TGTGCCATCAGAGGTGTCGTGGGGGAGCAGTACTTC. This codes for CAIRGVVGEQYF.